This TCR beta chain was recorded in a study of response to subunit inactivated influenza vaccine. On this clonotype: As yet, its antigen is unknown.

TCRdb reprocessed the RT-PCR reads with MiXCR, giving one entry per CDR3 protein. The sample records about 800,000 distinct CDR3 sequences, 21% being singletons. Trimming shortened V by 0 bases and J by 4 bases, and 9 bases separated the two germline ends. Germline V gene sequence: CDR1 SGHRS, CDR2 YFSETQ. There are 14 residues in the CDR3. Study-level results: Each seasonal flu vaccination may recruit only limited new T cells, authors suggested.

The receptor was isolated from a man between 45 and 60 years old who received an inactivated influenza vaccine. V usage is TRBV5-1 and J usage is TRBJ2-3; D remains ambiguous. Source: PBMCs from blood, taken roughly 5 days after vaccination. CDR3 in amino acids: CASSLGAMADTQYF. The CDR3 bases are TGCGCCAGCAGCTTGGGGGCGATGGCAGATACGCAGTATTTT.